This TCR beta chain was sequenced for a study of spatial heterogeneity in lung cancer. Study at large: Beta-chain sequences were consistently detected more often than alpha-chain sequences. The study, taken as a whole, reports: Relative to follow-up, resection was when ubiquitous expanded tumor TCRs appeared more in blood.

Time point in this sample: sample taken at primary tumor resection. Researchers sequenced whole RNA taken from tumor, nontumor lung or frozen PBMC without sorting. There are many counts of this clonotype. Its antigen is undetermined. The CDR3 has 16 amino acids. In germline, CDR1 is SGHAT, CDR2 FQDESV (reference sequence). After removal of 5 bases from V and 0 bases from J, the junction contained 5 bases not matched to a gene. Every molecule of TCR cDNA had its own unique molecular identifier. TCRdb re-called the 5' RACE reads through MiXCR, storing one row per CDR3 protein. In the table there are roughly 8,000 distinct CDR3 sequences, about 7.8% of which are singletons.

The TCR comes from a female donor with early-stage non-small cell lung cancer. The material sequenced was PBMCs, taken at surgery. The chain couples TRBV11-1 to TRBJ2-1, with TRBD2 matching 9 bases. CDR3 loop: CASSIRLAASYNEQFF. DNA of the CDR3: TGTGCCAGCAGCATAAGACTAGCGGCCTCCTACAATGAGCAGTTCTTC.